What follows are 31 T cell receptor beta chains derived from one specimen sequenced in a study of OX40 agonist ivuxolimab in advanced cancers. Using immunoSEQ multiplex PCR, the repertoire was profiled, and TCRdb retains in-frame clones only, with some absent. Of 55,000 to 75,000 clones in the sample, roughly nine tenths are singletons; the top ten hold 3.5% to 4%. The material was CD4+ or CD8+ T cells sorted from blood, obtained in a trial of the OX40 agonist ivuxolimab. The receptor source for this set is an adult with an advanced solid tumor such as melanoma, head and neck, liver or kidney cancer.

The rearrangement uses TRBV27 and TRBJ1-6; D might be TRBD1 (5 bases). Per germline, CDR1 MNHEY and CDR2 SMNVEV (reference sequence). This CDR3 region has 15 residues. V shed 2 bases and J shed 6 bases, with 11 bases lying between them. As DNA, the CDR3 is TGTGCCAGCAGTTTAGTAGCACAGGCTAATTCACCCCTCCACTTT. Its translation is CASSLVAQANSPLHF.

The rearrangement links TRBV7-2 to TRBJ2-7; 14 nucleotides agree with TRBD2. J lost 5 bases, V lost 5 bases, and 5 bases had no gene match. Germline V gives CDR1 SGHTA, CDR2 FQGNSA. The CDR3 is 15 amino acids. Here the CDR3 reads CASSTRLAGGHEQYF. The DNA for the CDR3 is TGTGCCAGCAGCACCCGACTAGCGGGAGGGCACGAGCAGTACTTC.

The J gene is TRBJ1-1, the V gene TRBV5-1, with D possibly matching TRBD1 (5 bases). Between the trimmed V and J ends, which lost 0 bases and 3 bases, there was a span of 24 bases. Germline values: CDR1 SGHRS, CDR2 YFSETQ. The CDR3 totals 19 residues. The CDR3 sequence is CASSLGVVGASGSDTEAFF. The CDR3 nucleotides are TGCGCCAGCAGCTTGGGTGTTGTCGGGGCAAGTGGATCGGACACTGAAGCTTTCTTT. Together with reference TRBV5-1 and TRBJ1-1, the CDR3 gives the full variable domain: KAGVTQTPRYLIKTRGQQVTLSCSPISGHRSVSWYQQTPGQGLQFLFEYFSETQRNKGNFPGRFSGRQFSNSRSEMNVSTLELGDSALYLCASSLGVVGASGSDTEAFFGQGTRLTVV.

This chain joins TRBV5-6 and TRBJ1-3; 8 bases fit TRBD1. J gave up 4 bases and V 5 bases, and 5 bases lay outside the gene matches. CDR3 length: 14 residues. Looked up from germline, CDR1 is SGHDT and CDR2 is YYEEEE. The CDR3 DNA reads as TGTGCCAGCAGGAAGACAGGGGCCGGAAACACCATATATTTT. Amino acid sequence: CASRKTGAGNTIYF.

V and J are TRBV18 and TRBJ2-1; D is unresolved. The CDR3 contains 12 residues. Trimming removed 0 bases from V and 9 bases from J, with 6 bases in between. Looked up from germline, CDR1 is KGHSH and CDR2 is LQKENI. CDR3 bases: TGTGCCAGCTCACCACCGTTCCTTGAGCAGTTCTTC. Protein: CASSPPFLEQFF.

This chain connects TRBV5-6 to TRBJ1-4; 8 bases agree with TRBD1. Germline V gene sequence: CDR1 SGHDT, CDR2 YYEEEE. V was pared by 4 bases and J by 5 bases, with 10 bases of the junction left unmatched. The CDR3 spans 16 residues. The DNA of the CDR3 is TGTGCCAGCAGCCCTCAGGACAGGGCTACGAATGAAAAACTGTTTTTT. Protein product: CASSPQDRATNEKLFF.

The rearrangement links TRBV28 to TRBJ2-1; TRBD1 aligns across 8 bases. CDR3 length equals 15 residues. The germline V gene has CDR1 MDHEN and CDR2 SYDVKM. Trimming removed 6 bases from V and 5 bases from J; junction bases left unmatched: 9. This chain's CDR3 is CASSPWDRRNNEQFF. CDR3 coding DNA: TGTGCCAGCAGCCCATGGGACAGGAGAAACAATGAGCAGTTCTTC.

J is TRBJ2-5 and V is TRBV10-1; TRBD2 agrees at 8 bases. With V trimmed by 3 bases and J by 2 bases, 5 bases remained unmatched. Germline-derived CDR1 and CDR2 are WNHNN and SYGVQD (reference sequence). The CDR3 is made up of 15 amino acids. The CDR3: CASSDGAGVQETQYF. The CDR3 DNA reads TGCGCCAGCAGTGATGGAGCGGGAGTACAAGAGACCCAGTACTTC.

The chain joins TRBV28 to TRBJ2-3; a possible D gene is TRBD2 (6 bases). The CDR3 is 17 residues long. V was clipped by 5 bases and J by 0 bases, with 18 bases between them. Germline V gene lookup returns CDR1 MDHEN and CDR2 SYDVKM. In DNA, the CDR3 is TGTGCCAGCAGTCAATCGATGGCGGGAACTAGCACAGATACGCAGTATTTT. Translated: CASSQSMAGTSTDTQYF.

Concerning this clone itself: A much bigger clone sits one base away, suggesting this may be a read error. This sample includes further DNA sequences coding for the same CDR3. The V call is TRBV27, the J call TRBJ2-7, with D perhaps matching TRBD1 (5 bases). V gave up 2 bases and J gave up 2 bases, with 7 bases separating them. This CDR3 is 13 amino acids long. Germline values: CDR1 MNHEY, CDR2 SMNVEV (reference sequence). CDR3 residues: CASSLGQTYEQYF. CDR3 in DNA: TGTGCCAGCAGTTTAGGACAAACCTACGAGCAGTACTTC.

This clone has just one count. V usage is TRBV27 and J usage is TRBJ2-2; TRBD2 matches 8 bases. In germline, CDR1 is MNHEY, CDR2 SMNVEV (reference sequence). Trimming removed 2 bases from V and 1 base from J; junction bases left unmatched: 6. This CDR3 contains 17 residues. For the CDR3, the DNA is TGTGCCAGCAGTTTAGTCTCGGCGGGAGGGAACACCGGGGAGCTGTTTTTT. As protein: CASSLVSAGGNTGELFF.

The rearrangement links TRBV6-6 to TRBJ1-2; D is uncertain. Germline-derived CDR1 and CDR2 are MNHNY and SVGAGI (reference sequence). V was cut by 6 bases and J by 7 bases, with 12 bases left in between. This CDR3 region has 12 residues. CDR3 bases: TGTGCCAGCAGCGAAACGGGAAGTGGCTACACCTTC. It specifies CASSETGSGYTF.

This clone was counted a single time. The genes are TRBV5-4 and TRBJ2-7, with D unresolved. Trimming left V 4 bases short and J 6 bases short, with 17 bases between. The germline V gene has CDR1 SGHNT and CDR2 YYREEE (reference sequence). This CDR3 comprises 14 residues. This CDR3 reads CASSPRPPPGEQYF. The CDR3 nucleotides read TGTGCCAGCAGCCCAAGACCCCCCCCCGGCGAGCAGTACTTC.

The count of this clone is one. This chain joins TRBV15 and TRBJ2-1, with unresolved D. CDR1 is LNHNV, CDR2 YYDKDF, per germline (reference sequence). The germline V and J ends were trimmed by 0 bases and 0 bases, with 15 bases remaining between them. This CDR3 has 18 amino acids. CDR3 residues: CATSRDLIATLSYNEQFF. DNA of the CDR3: TGTGCCACCAGCAGAGATTTGATCGCTACCCTCTCCTACAATGAGCAGTTCTTC.

CDR3 region: CSVGGHSGTGELFF. CDR3 DNA: TGCAGCGTTGGCGGCCACAGTGGCACCGGGGAGCTGTTTTTT. The V and J genes are TRBV29-1 and TRBJ2-2; D remains unclear. The CDR3 is 14 amino acids. Germline assignment: CDR1 SQVTM and CDR2 ANQGSEA. The V gene lost 4 bases and the J gene lost 4 bases, with 13 bases spanning the gap.

The rearrangement uses TRBV29-1 and TRBJ2-1; 12 positions agree with TRBD1. The CDR3 consists of 18 residues. The V gene's germline CDR1 is SQVTM and CDR2 ANQGSEA. J gave up 7 bases and V 6 bases, and 19 bases lay outside the gene matches. The CDR3 loop is CSVRGTGGSSGQSNEQFF. Here the CDR3 DNA reads TGCAGCGTGAGGGGGACAGGGGGCTCTAGCGGTCAAAGTAATGAGCAGTTCTTC.

V usage is TRBV27 and J usage is TRBJ2-7; D is possibly TRBD1 or TRBD2 (5 bases each). The CDR3 has 13 amino acids. The germline V and J ends were trimmed by 5 bases and 0 bases, with 8 bases remaining between them. Germline V gene lookup returns CDR1 MNHEY and CDR2 SMNVEV (reference sequence). DNA for the CDR3: TGTGCCAGCAGTGCAGGGAGCTCCTACGAGCAGTACTTC. Its translation: CASSAGSSYEQYF.

DNA of the CDR3: TGTGCCAGCAGCGTATCAGTCTTCACAGATACGCAGTATTTT. Its translation: CASSVSVFTDTQYF. The rearrangement links TRBV9 to TRBJ2-3; D gene ambiguous. V was cut by 1 base and J by 2 bases, with 8 bases left in between. CDR1 is SGDLS, CDR2 YYNGEE, per germline. The CDR3 is 14 amino acids.

This chain's CDR3 is CASSPRENNEQFF. The CDR3 DNA is TGTGCCAGCAGTCCCCGGGAAAACAATGAGCAGTTCTTC. V usage is TRBV7-9 and J usage is TRBJ2-1; possibly TRBD2 for D (5 bases). CDR1 and CDR2 (germline): SEHNR, FQNEAQ (reference sequence). The germline V and J ends were trimmed by 6 bases and 5 bases, with 11 bases remaining between them. The CDR3 contains 13 residues.

The CDR3 loop reads CASSPQNTEAFF. The CDR3 region has the DNA TGTGCCAGCAGCCCACAGAACACTGAAGCTTTCTTT. The V gene is TRBV7-9, the J gene TRBJ1-1, with D hard to call. This CDR3 is built from 12 residues. The germline V gene encodes CDR1 SEHNR and CDR2 FQNEAQ (reference sequence). The V end lost 5 bases, the J end lost 1 base, and 5 bases lay between the germline ends.

This rearrangement joins TRBV7-9 to TRBJ2-7; TRBD1 matches 8 bases. There are 15 residues in the CDR3. In germline, CDR1 is SEHNR, CDR2 FQNEAQ (reference sequence). The J segment lost 4 bases and the V segment lost 5 bases, leaving 10 bases of the junction unmatched. The CDR3 sequence is CASSPDRVLVYEQYF. The CDR3, as DNA: TGTGCCAGCAGCCCGGACAGGGTTTTGGTTTACGAGCAGTACTTC.

This chain connects TRBV28 to TRBJ2-7; 7 nucleotides agree with TRBD2. The CDR3 has 14 residues. From germline, CDR1 is MDHEN and CDR2 SYDVKM. V lost 3 bases and J lost 3; bases outside the gene matches: 5. The CDR3 nucleotides read TGTGCCAGCAGTTTGGGCCTAGCGGACTACGAGCAGTACTTC. Its protein product is CASSLGLADYEQYF.

The CDR3 DNA sequence: TGTGCCAGCAGCTTTGCGGGAGCCCTTACAGTCAATGAGCAGTTCTTC. The encoded protein is CASSFAGALTVNEQFF. The rearrangement joins TRBV11-2 to TRBJ2-1; 7 bases are shared with TRBD2. The germline gives CDR1 SGHAT, CDR2 FQNNGV. With V trimmed by 3 bases and J by 6 bases, 11 bases remained unmatched. The CDR3 consists of 16 residues.

This rearrangement joins TRBV28 to TRBJ2-7; D is unclear. The CDR3 contains 12 residues. Trimming removed 1 base at V and 2 bases at J, with 3 bases between. Germline CDR1 MDHEN, CDR2 SYDVKM. CDR3 coding DNA: TGTGCCAGCAGTTTATTGACCTACGAGCAGTACTTC. Translation gives CASSLLTYEQYF.

The V gene is TRBV13, the J gene TRBJ2-1; D is uncertain. Germline V CDR1 and CDR2: PRHDT, FYEKMQ (reference sequence). The ends were cut back, 1 base at V and 3 bases at J, with 13 bases in the middle. CDR3 length equals 16 residues. CDR3 sequence: CASSLEGLGIYNEQFF. The CDR3 DNA sequence: TGTGCCAGCAGCTTAGAAGGGCTTGGGATCTACAATGAGCAGTTCTTC.

J is TRBJ1-3 and V is TRBV28, with unresolved D. CDR1 and CDR2 (germline): MDHEN, SYDVKM. This CDR3 is built from 12 residues. The ends were cut back, 7 bases at V and 0 bases at J, with 4 bases in the middle. The CDR3 DNA reads as TGTGCCAGCACTCCCTCTGGAAACACCATATATTTT. As protein: CASTPSGNTIYF.

This clone came up once. The V and J genes are TRBV7-3 and TRBJ2-5, with D possibly being TRBD2 (5 bases). Trimming cost V 5 bases and J 8 bases, with 15 bases left between them. This CDR3 has 13 residues. The germline gives CDR1 SGHTA, CDR2 FQGTGA. The CDR3 coding sequence is TGTGCCAGCAGCCCGGCGGGCGGAGGAACCCAGTACTTC. Its protein is CASSPAGGGTQYF.

A remark on this clone: The conserved closing phenylalanine or tryptophan is absent in this CDR3, likely reflecting a read error. No DNA is shown, since the ends of the CDR3 on it are uncertain; the CDR3 is the one TCRdb lists. The V call is TRBV12-1, the J call TRBJ1-1. TRBV12-1 is a pseudogene. The CDR3 is 9 residues long, ends included. The chain's CDR3 is CASSLHRSL.

The chain joins TRBV5-6 to TRBJ2-7, with D hard to call. The CDR3 spans 15 residues. V shed 4 bases and J shed 2 bases, with 16 bases lying between them. Germline V lookup: CDR1 SGHDT, CDR2 YYEEEE. CDR3 amino acids: CASSGWGDLAYEQYF. The CDR3 DNA follows: TGTGCCAGCAGCGGGTGGGGTGACCTAGCCTACGAGCAGTACTTC.

The gene calls are TRBV18 and TRBJ2-3; TRBD2 matches at 9 bases. This CDR3 contains 21 residues. Germline lookup yields CDR1 KGHSH and CDR2 LQKENI. V gave up 2 bases and J gave up 2 bases; unmatched junction bases: 20. The CDR3 sequence is CASSPLGSLKSLAGITDTQYF. CDR3 nucleotides: TGTGCCAGCTCACCATTGGGGTCTCTTAAAAGCCTAGCGGGGATCACAGATACGCAGTATTTT.

The rearrangement links TRBV29-1 to TRBJ2-7; D is ambiguous. CDR1 and CDR2 (germline): SQVTM, ANQGSEA. V lost 4 bases to trimming and J lost 5 bases, with 12 bases between them. The CDR3 is 12 residues long. CDR3 amino acids: CSVVFLGHEQYF. The CDR3 DNA reads as TGCAGCGTTGTGTTCCTTGGCCACGAGCAGTACTTC.